The T cell receptor (beta chain) under discussion was sequenced for a study of sequential checkpoint blockade in melanoma. Study-level information: After both sequences, patients received maintenance nivolumab.

Data came from immunoSEQ multiplex PCR; TCRdb stores just in-frame clones and leaves some out. The data hold approximately 22,000 clones, with roughly 70% observed a single time. As for treatment: randomized to nivolumab then ipilimumab (arm A) or the reverse (arm B). This CDR3 region has 14 residues. Germline V lookup: CDR1 LNHNV, CDR2 YYDKDF (reference sequence). V lost 0 bases and J 5 bases, leaving 10 bases between the germline ends. The rearrangement links TRBV15 to TRBJ1-1, with D hard to call. The receptor was isolated from a human donor with melanoma. The starting material was CD8+ T cells sorted from blood (inferred from file names), obtained from a patient given nivolumab and ipilimumab in sequence. The CDR3 is CATSRDMRVTEAFF. The CDR3 nucleotides read TGTGCCACCAGCAGAGATATGAGGGTTACTGAAGCTTTCTTT.